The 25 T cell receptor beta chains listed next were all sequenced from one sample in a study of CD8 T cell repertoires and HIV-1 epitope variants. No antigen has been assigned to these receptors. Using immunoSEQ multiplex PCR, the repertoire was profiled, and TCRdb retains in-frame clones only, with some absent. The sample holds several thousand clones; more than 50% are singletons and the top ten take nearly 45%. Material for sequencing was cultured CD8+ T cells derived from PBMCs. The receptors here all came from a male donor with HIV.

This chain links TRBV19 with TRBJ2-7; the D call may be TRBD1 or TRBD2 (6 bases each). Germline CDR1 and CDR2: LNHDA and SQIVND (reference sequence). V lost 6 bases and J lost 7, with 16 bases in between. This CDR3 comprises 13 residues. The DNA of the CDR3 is TGTGCCAGTAGATCCTCAGGGGCGGGGGAGCAGTACTTC. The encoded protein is CASRSSGAGEQYF.

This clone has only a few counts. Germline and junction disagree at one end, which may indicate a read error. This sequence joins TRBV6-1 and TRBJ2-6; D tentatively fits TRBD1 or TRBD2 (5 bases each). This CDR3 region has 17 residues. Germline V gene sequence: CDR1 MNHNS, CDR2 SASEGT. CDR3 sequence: CAISESLGVSGANVLTF. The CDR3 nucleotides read TGTGCCATCAGTGAGTCTCTGGGGGTATCTGGGGCCAACGTCCTGACTTTC.

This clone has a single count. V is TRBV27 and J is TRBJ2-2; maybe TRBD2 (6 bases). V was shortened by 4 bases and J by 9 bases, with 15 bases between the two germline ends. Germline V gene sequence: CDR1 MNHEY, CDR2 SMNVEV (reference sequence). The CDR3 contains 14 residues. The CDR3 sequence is CASSYSPGAWELFF. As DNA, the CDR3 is TGTGCCAGCAGTTACTCCCCGGGAGCCTGGGAGCTGTTTTTT.

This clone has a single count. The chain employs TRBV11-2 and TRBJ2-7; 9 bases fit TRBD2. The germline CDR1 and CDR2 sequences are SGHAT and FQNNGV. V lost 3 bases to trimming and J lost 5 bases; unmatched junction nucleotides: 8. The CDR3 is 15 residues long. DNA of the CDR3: TGTGCCAGCAGCTTGACTAGCGGCTTTAGAGACGAGCAGTACTTC. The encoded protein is CASSLTSGFRDEQYF.

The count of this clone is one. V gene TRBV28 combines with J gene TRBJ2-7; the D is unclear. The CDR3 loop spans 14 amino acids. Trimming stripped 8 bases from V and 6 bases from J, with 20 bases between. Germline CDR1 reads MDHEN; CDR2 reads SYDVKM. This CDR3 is CASAPGRVVPEQYF. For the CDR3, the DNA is TGTGCCAGCGCCCCGGGTAGGGTGGTCCCCGAGCAGTACTTC.

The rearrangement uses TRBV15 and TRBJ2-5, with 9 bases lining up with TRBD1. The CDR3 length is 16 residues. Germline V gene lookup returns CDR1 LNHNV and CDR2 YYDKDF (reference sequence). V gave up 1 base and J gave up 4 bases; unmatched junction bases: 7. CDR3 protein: CATSRGTDRGGETQYF. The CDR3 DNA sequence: TGTGCCACCAGCAGAGGGACGGACAGGGGAGGAGAGACCCAGTACTTC. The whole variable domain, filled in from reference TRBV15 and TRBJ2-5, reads DAMVIQNPRYQVTQFGKPVTLSCSQTLNHNVMYWYQQKSSQAPKLLFHYYDKDFNNEADTPDNFQSRRPNTSFCFLDIRSPGLGDTAMYLCATSRGTDRGGETQYFGPGTRLLVL.

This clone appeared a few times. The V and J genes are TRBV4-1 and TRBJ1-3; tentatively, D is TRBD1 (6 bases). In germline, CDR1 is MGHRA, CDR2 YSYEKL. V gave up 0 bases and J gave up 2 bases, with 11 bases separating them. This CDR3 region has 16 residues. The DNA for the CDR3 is TGCGCCAGCAGCCAAGATGGGGCAGGGGCTGGAAACACCATATATTTT. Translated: CASSQDGAGAGNTIYF.

DNA for the CDR3: TGTGCCAGCAGCCAGGGGGGGGCTGTACAAGAGACCCAGTACTTC. This codes for CASSQGGAVQETQYF. The chain recombines TRBV7-7 with TRBJ2-5; D is tentatively TRBD1 or TRBD2 (7 bases each). The CDR3 runs to 15 residues. V lost 5 bases to trimming and J lost 2 bases, with 15 bases between them. CDR1 SSHAT and CDR2 FNYEAQ come from the germline V gene (reference sequence).

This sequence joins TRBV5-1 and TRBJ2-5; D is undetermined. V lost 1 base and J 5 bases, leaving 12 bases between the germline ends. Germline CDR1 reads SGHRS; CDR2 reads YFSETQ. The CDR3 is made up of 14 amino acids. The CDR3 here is CASSLLSFTETQYF. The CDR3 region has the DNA TGCGCCAGCAGCTTGTTGTCTTTTACTGAGACCCAGTACTTC.

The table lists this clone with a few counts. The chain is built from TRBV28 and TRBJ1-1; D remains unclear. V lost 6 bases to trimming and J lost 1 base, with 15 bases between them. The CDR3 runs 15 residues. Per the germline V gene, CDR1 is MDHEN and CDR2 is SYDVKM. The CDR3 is CASRPHLATNTEAFF. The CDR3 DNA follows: TGTGCCAGCAGGCCGCATTTGGCGACGAACACTGAAGCTTTCTTT.

CDR3 protein: CASSDIGQGASGNTIYF. CDR3 coding DNA: TGTGCCAGCAGTGATATCGGACAGGGGGCTTCTGGAAACACCATATATTTT. The chain is built from TRBV2 and TRBJ1-3, with 11 bases that match TRBD1. With 3 bases clipped from V and 1 base from J, the junction kept 5 bases outside the gene matches. This CDR3 region has 17 residues. Per germline, CDR1 SNHLY and CDR2 FYNNEI.

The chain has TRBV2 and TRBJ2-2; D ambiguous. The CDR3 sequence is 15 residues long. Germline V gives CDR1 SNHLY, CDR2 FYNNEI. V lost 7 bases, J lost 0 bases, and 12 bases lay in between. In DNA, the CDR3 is TGTGCCAGCAAGTCAACATACGCGAACACCGGGGAGCTGTTTTTT. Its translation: CASKSTYANTGELFF.

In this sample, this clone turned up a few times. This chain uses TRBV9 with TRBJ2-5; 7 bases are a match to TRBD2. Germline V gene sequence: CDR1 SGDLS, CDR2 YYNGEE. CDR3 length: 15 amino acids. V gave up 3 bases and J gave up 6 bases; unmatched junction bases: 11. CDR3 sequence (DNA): TGTGCCAGCAGCGGCCGGGACTATGAGCGGCAGACCCAGTACTTC. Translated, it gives CASSGRDYERQTQYF.

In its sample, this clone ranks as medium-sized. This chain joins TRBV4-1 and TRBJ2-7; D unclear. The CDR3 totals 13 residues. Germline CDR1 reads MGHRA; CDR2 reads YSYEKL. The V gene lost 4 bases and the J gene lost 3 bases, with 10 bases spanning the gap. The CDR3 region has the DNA TGCGCCAGCAGCCGTATACTCGACTACGAGCAGTACTTC. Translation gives CASSRILDYEQYF.

The CDR3 reads CASSVGRPTDTQYF. The CDR3 DNA sequence: TGTGCCAGCAGCGTAGGGCGCCCCACAGATACGCAGTATTTT. The chain carries TRBV9 and TRBJ2-3, with D hard to call. CDR1 SGDLS and CDR2 YYNGEE come from the germline V gene. The CDR3 sequence is 14 residues long. With 0 bases removed from V and 2 bases from J, the gap between germline ends came to 7 bases.

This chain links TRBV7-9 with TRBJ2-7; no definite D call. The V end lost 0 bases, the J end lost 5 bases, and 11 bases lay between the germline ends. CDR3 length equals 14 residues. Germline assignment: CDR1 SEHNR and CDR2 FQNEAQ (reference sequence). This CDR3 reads CASSLAGSPDEQYF. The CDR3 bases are TGTGCCAGCAGCTTAGCGGGCAGTCCCGACGAGCAGTACTTC.

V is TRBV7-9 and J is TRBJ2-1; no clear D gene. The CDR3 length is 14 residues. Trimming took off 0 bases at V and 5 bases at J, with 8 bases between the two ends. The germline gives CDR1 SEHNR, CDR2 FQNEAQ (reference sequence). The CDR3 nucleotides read TGTGCCAGCAGCTTAGCTAGCCCCCACAATGAGCAGTTCTTC. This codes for CASSLASPHNEQFF.

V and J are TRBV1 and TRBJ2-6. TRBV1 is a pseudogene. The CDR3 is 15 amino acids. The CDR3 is CTSSRAGIGANVLTF. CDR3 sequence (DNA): TGCACCAGCAGCCGTGCTGGAATCGGGGCCAACGTCCTGACTTTC.

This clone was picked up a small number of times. Written as DNA, the CDR3 is TGCGCCAGCAGTGAAGGGGACACTGAAGCTTTCTTT. Protein: CASSEGDTEAFF. The chain has TRBV10-1 and TRBJ1-1, with D possibly TRBD1 on 5 matching bases. V lost 3 bases and J 3 bases, leaving 5 bases between the germline ends. CDR1 is WNHNN, CDR2 SYGVQD, per germline (reference sequence). The CDR3 length is 12 residues.

This chain's CDR3 is CASSDYGQRDEQYF. The CDR3 DNA reads TGTGCCAGCAGTGACTACGGACAGCGCGACGAGCAGTACTTC. The chain combines TRBV2 with TRBJ2-7; tentative D call: TRBD1 (6 bases). Trimming left V 3 bases short and J 5 bases short, with 14 bases between. The length of the CDR3 is 14 residues. Per the germline V gene, CDR1 is SNHLY and CDR2 is FYNNEI.

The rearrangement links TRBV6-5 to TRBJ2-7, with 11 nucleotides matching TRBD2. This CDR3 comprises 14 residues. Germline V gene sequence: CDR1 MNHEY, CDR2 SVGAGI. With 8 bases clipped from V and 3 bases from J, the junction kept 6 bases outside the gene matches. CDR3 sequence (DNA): TGTGCCAGCGGTTGGACTAGCGGGCTCTACGAGCAGTACTTC. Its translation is CASGWTSGLYEQYF.

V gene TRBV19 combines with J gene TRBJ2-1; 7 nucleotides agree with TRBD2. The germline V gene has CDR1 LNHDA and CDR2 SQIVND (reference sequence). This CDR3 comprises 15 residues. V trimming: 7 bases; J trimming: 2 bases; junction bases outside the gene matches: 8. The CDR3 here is CASTMGGSTYNEQFF. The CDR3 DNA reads TGTGCCAGTACCATGGGGGGGAGTACCTACAATGAGCAGTTCTTC.

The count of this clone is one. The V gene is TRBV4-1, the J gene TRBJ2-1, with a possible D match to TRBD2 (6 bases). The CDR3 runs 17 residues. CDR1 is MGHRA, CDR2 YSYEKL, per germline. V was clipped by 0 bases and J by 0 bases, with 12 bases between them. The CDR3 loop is CASSQEMAGSSYNEQFF. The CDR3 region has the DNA TGCGCCAGCAGCCAAGAGATGGCGGGGAGCTCCTACAATGAGCAGTTCTTC.

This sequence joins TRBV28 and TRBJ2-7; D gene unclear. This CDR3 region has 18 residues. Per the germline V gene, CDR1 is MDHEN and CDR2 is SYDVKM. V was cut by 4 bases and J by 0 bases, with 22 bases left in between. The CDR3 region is CASSSIYVRSLSSYEQYF. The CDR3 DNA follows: TGTGCCAGCAGTTCAATCTATGTCAGGTCACTAAGCTCCTACGAGCAGTACTTC.

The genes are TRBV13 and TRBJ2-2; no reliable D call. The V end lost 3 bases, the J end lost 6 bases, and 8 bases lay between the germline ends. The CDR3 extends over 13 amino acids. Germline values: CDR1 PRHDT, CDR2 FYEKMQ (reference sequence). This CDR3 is CASSFQEAGELFF. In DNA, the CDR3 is TGTGCCAGCAGCTTCCAGGAAGCCGGGGAGCTGTTTTTT.